Each of the 20 T cell receptor beta chains below was sequenced from the same sample in a study of cytomegalovirus exposure and HLA in healthy donors. 60 Vbeta and 13 Jbeta primers were used in PCR. The assay was immunoSEQ multiplex PCR, and TCRdb's table has in-frame clones only and misses some. The sample lists 160,000 or so clones, roughly 79% occurring once. Sequencing was carried out using PBMCs. All receptors derive from a woman between 18 and 29 years old in good health and CMV-seropositive.

As to this clone: Sequence at one end of the junction differs from germline and may be a read error. J is TRBJ2-7 and V is TRBV2; 10 nucleotides match TRBD1. This CDR3 has 14 residues. Germline V CDR1 and CDR2: SNHLY, FYNNEI. The CDR3 protein is CASRERVPGQGKNF. In DNA, the CDR3 is TGTGCCAGCAGGGAGAGGGTCCCGGGACAGGGGAAGAACTTC.

This clone was observed a handful of times. The chain carries TRBV11-2 and TRBJ1-5, with TRBD1 identical over 9 bases. CDR3 length: 16 amino acids. With 2 bases clipped from V and 3 bases from J, the junction kept 5 bases outside the gene matches. The germline V gene has CDR1 SGHAT and CDR2 FQNNGV. In nucleotides, the CDR3 is TGTGCCAGCAGCTTATCGGACAGGGGAGTCAATCAGCCCCAGCATTTT. Amino acids: CASSLSDRGVNQPQHF.

The rearrangement links TRBV5-6 to TRBJ2-2; a weak D match, TRBD2 (6 bases). The CDR3 length is 17 residues. From germline, CDR1 is SGHDT and CDR2 YYEEEE. Trimming took off 4 bases at V and 6 bases at J, with 22 bases between the two ends. In nucleotides, the CDR3 is TGTGCCAGCAGCAGTGCCTGGAACAGGAGGGCACCCGGGGAGCTGTTTTTT. Its translation is CASSSAWNRRAPGELFF.

V gene TRBV11-3 combines with J gene TRBJ2-1, with D possibly being TRBD2 (6 bases). Trimming shortened V by 0 bases and J by 4 bases, and 16 bases separated the two germline ends. Germline-derived CDR1 and CDR2 are SGHNT and YENEEA. The CDR3 has 17 amino acids. CDR3 sequence: CASSLDWDSAGYNEQFF. DNA of the CDR3: TGTGCCAGCAGCTTAGATTGGGACTCTGCCGGGTACAATGAGCAGTTCTTC. The entire variable domain, with the rest obtained from reference TRBV11-3 and TRBJ2-1, is as follows: EAGVVQSPRYKIIEKKQPVAFWCNPISGHNTLYWYLQNLGQGPELLIRYENEEAVDDSQLPKDRFSAERLKGVDSTLKIQPAELGDSAVYLCASSLDWDSAGYNEQFFGPGTRLTVL.

This chain uses TRBV6-4 with TRBJ2-2; tentative D call: TRBD1 (6 bases). V gave up 6 bases and J gave up 6 bases, with 14 bases separating them. The CDR3 runs 14 residues. From germline, CDR1 is MRHNA and CDR2 SNTAGT. As DNA, the CDR3 is TGTGCCAGCAGACCCCGGGACACCCCCGGGGAGCTGTTTTTT. Its protein product is CASRPRDTPGELFF.

The chain combines TRBV18 with TRBJ2-7, with 7 bases identical to TRBD2. Per germline, CDR1 KGHSH and CDR2 LQKENI. Trimming removed 3 bases from V and 0 bases from J; junction bases left unmatched: 17. CDR3 length: 19 amino acids. CDR3 residues: CASSPQEGWEGPHSYEQYF. In nucleotides, the CDR3 is TGTGCCAGCTCACCTCAGGAGGGGTGGGAGGGCCCTCACTCCTACGAGCAGTACTTC.

The chain has TRBV28 and TRBJ2-1; D is unclear. Trimming stripped 5 bases from V and 6 bases from J, with 8 bases between. The CDR3 is 12 residues long. Looked up from germline, CDR1 is MDHEN and CDR2 is SYDVKM. CDR3 in amino acids: CASSPYFNEQFF. CDR3 sequence (DNA): TGTGCCAGCAGTCCTTATTTCAATGAGCAGTTCTTC.

The genes are TRBV9 and TRBJ1-4; tentative D call: TRBD1 (5 bases). Trimming removed 7 bases from V and 4 bases from J, with 23 bases in between. The germline CDR1 and CDR2 sequences are SGDLS and YYNGEE. CDR3 length equals 17 residues. CDR3 region: CASGSSQGREVNEKLFF. In DNA form, the CDR3 reads TGTGCCAGCGGGTCCAGCCAGGGTCGAGAAGTTAATGAAAAACTGTTTTTT.

The chain recombines TRBV28 with TRBJ2-7, with D perhaps TRBD2 (6 bases). Germline lookup yields CDR1 MDHEN and CDR2 SYDVKM. Trimming cost V 2 bases and J 4 bases, with 15 bases left between them. The CDR3 loop spans 15 amino acids. This CDR3 is CASSLPPLAGYEQYF. CDR3 nucleotide sequence: TGTGCCAGCAGTTTACCCCCGCTGGCGGGGTACGAGCAGTACTTC.

CDR3 region: CASSSQGGGWGLGEKLFF. CDR3 DNA sequence: TGTGCCAGCAGCTCGCAGGGGGGCGGATGGGGTTTGGGTGAAAAACTGTTTTTT. The chain links TRBV7-9 to TRBJ1-4; 7 nucleotides align to TRBD1. The CDR3 consists of 18 residues. The J segment lost 7 bases and the V segment lost 4 bases, leaving 18 bases of the junction unmatched. The germline V gene encodes CDR1 SEHNR and CDR2 FQNEAQ (reference sequence).

The V call is TRBV7-2, the J call TRBJ1-6; 9 bases line up with TRBD1. Germline CDR1 and CDR2: SGHTA and FQGNSA. The CDR3 totals 16 residues. J was trimmed by 9 bases and V by 0 bases; bases with no gene match: 6. CDR3 loop: CASSLAEQGAGSPLHF. DNA for the CDR3: TGTGCCAGCAGCTTAGCAGAACAGGGGGCTGGTTCACCCCTCCACTTT.

V and J are TRBV5-5 and TRBJ2-7; D is perhaps TRBD1 (5 bases). The V and J ends lost 4 bases and 2 bases respectively, with 10 bases between them. Germline CDR1 is SGHKS and CDR2 is YYEKEE (reference sequence). CDR3 size: 13 residues. The CDR3 sequence is CASSLDITYEQYF. Here the CDR3 DNA reads TGTGCCAGCAGCCTGGACATCACCTACGAGCAGTACTTC.

The V gene is TRBV11-2, the J gene TRBJ1-5, with D unclear. The CDR3 extends over 13 amino acids. Germline CDR1 and CDR2: SGHAT and FQNNGV. The V and J ends lost 3 bases and 2 bases respectively, with 5 bases between them. This chain's CDR3 is CASSFGGNQPQHF. DNA of the CDR3: TGTGCCAGCAGCTTCGGGGGCAATCAGCCCCAGCATTTT. The complete variable domain, with remaining parts taken from reference TRBV11-2 and TRBJ1-5, reads EAGVAQSPRYKIIEKRQSVAFWCNPISGHATLYWYQQILGQGPKLLIQFQNNGVVDDSQLPKDRFSAERLKGVDSTLKIQPAKLEDSAVYLCASSFGGNQPQHFGDGTRLSIL.

There are a few counts of this clone. The chain is built from TRBV6-4 and TRBJ2-3, with 11 bases identical to TRBD1. The V segment lost 2 bases and the J segment 3 bases; nucleotides outside the gene matches: 7. Germline CDR1 MRHNA, CDR2 SNTAGT. The CDR3 runs to 17 residues. The CDR3 region is CASSDVPGQGGTDTQYF. CDR3 nucleotide sequence: TGTGCCAGCAGTGACGTCCCGGGACAGGGGGGGACAGATACGCAGTATTTT.

This chain joins TRBV19 and TRBJ1-5; D remains unclear. V was shortened by 6 bases and J by 4 bases, with 16 bases between the two germline ends. Germline V gene data show CDR1 as LNHDA and CDR2 as SQIVND (reference sequence). The CDR3 has 15 residues. The CDR3 DNA reads TGTGCCAGTAGGTTGGCGGGATGGGTGAATCAGCCCCAGCATTTT. Translated: CASRLAGWVNQPQHF. Complete variable domain (other parts from reference TRBV19 and TRBJ1-5): DGGITQSPKYLFRKEGQNVTLSCEQNLNHDAMYWYRQDPGQGLRLIYYSQIVNDFQKGDIAEGYSVSREKKESFPLTVTSAQKNPTAFYLCASRLAGWVNQPQHFGDGTRLSIL.

The J gene is TRBJ2-2, the V gene TRBV7-3; 8 bases are a match to TRBD1. The germline V gene has CDR1 SGHTA and CDR2 FQGTGA. V trimming: 5 bases; J trimming: 0 bases; junction bases outside the gene matches: 2. The CDR3 spans 15 residues. The CDR3 region has the DNA TGTGCCAGCAGCCGGGGACAGGCGAACACCGGGGAGCTGTTTTTT. Translation: CASSRGQANTGELFF.

The chain joins TRBV7-2 to TRBJ2-3, with TRBD1 matching over 8 bases. J gave up 12 bases and V 5 bases, and 10 bases lay outside the gene matches. The CDR3 extends over 13 amino acids. Germline V gene sequence: CDR1 SGHTA, CDR2 FQGNSA. The CDR3: CASSQGRQGSQYF. CDR3 DNA sequence: TGTGCCAGCAGCCAGGGACGACAGGGGTCACAGTATTTT.

The V gene is TRBV28, the J gene TRBJ2-7, with D maybe TRBD2 (6 bases). Per the germline V gene, CDR1 is MDHEN and CDR2 is SYDVKM. With 3 bases removed from V and 0 bases from J, the gap between germline ends came to 15 bases. The CDR3 consists of 16 residues. Here the CDR3 reads CASSFLAVRSSYEQYF. For the CDR3, the DNA is TGTGCCAGCAGTTTCTTAGCGGTGAGGAGCTCCTACGAGCAGTACTTC.

The rearrangement uses TRBV4-1 and TRBJ1-4; D is uncertain. The V end was cut by 10 bases, the J end by 0 bases, with 9 bases between. CDR1 MGHRA and CDR2 YSYEKL come from the germline V gene. This CDR3 is built from 13 residues. The CDR3 sequence is CATSLTTNEKLFF. The CDR3, as DNA: TGCGCCACCTCTTTAACAACTAATGAAAAACTGTTTTTT.

The chain has TRBV4-3 and TRBJ2-3; TRBD2 matches 10 bases. Germline values: CDR1 LGHNA, CDR2 YSLEER. This CDR3 comprises 17 residues. Trimming at V came to 1 base and at J to 4 bases, leaving 8 bases not matched to a gene. The CDR3 DNA is TGCGCCAGCAGCCAAGTGCCGGCAGCGGGGGGGGCAGATACGCAGTATTTT. Its translation: CASSQVPAAGGADTQYF.